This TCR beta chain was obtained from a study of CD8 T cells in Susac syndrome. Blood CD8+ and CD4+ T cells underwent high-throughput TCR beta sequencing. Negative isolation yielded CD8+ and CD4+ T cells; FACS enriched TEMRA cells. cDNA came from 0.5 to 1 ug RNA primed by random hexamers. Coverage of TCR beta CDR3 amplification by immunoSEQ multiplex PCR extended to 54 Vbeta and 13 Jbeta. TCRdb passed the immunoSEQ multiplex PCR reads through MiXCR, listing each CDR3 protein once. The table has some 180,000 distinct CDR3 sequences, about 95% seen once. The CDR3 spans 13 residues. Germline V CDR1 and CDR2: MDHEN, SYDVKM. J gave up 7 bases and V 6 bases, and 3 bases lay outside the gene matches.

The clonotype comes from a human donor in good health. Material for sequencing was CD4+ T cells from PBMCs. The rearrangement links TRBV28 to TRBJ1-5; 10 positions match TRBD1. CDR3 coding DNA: TGTGCCAGCAGGAGACAGGGGGCACAGCCCCAGCATTTT. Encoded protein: CASRRQGAQPQHF.